What follows are 27 T cell receptor beta chains derived from one specimen sequenced in a study of PD-1 blockade in mismatch repair-deficient tumors. Repertoires were generated with immunoSEQ multiplex PCR, while TCRdb's copy carries only in-frame clones and drops some. The profile shows more than 95,000 clones, approximately 86% of them singletons. Source: peripheral blood, taken 44 weeks after starting pembrolizumab. The origin of the receptors is an adult with mismatch repair-deficient cancer.

J is TRBJ2-3 and V is TRBV19; 10 bases agree with TRBD2. V lost 2 bases to trimming and J lost 0 bases; unmatched junction nucleotides: 8. Germline V CDR1 and CDR2: LNHDA, SQIVND (reference sequence). The CDR3 totals 18 residues. The CDR3 DNA reads TGTGCCAGTAGTATAAGGCTAGCGGGAGAGGTTAGCACAGATACGCAGTATTTT. This gives the protein CASSIRLAGEVSTDTQYF.

The rearrangement uses TRBV5-6 and TRBJ2-5; D unresolved. Germline lookup yields CDR1 SGHDT and CDR2 YYEEEE. The CDR3 length is 14 residues. V lost 0 bases and J 5 bases, leaving 11 bases between the germline ends. Here the CDR3 reads CASSLGPGRETQYF. In DNA, the CDR3 is TGTGCCAGCAGCTTGGGACCTGGAAGGGAGACCCAGTACTTC. The full variable domain, its missing parts supplied by reference TRBV5-6 and TRBJ2-5, is DAGVTQSPTHLIKTRGQQVTLRCSPKSGHDTVSWYQQALGQGPQFIFQYYEEEERQRGNFPDRFSGHQFPNYSSELNVNALLLGDSALYLCASSLGPGRETQYFGPGTRLLVL.

This clone was seen ten or more times. V usage is TRBV7-9 and J usage is TRBJ2-3; D is unclear. Germline CDR1 and CDR2: SEHNR and FQNEAQ (reference sequence). Trimming took off 2 bases at V and 0 bases at J, with 12 bases between the two ends. The CDR3 totals 16 residues. The CDR3 loop is CASSLRASSSTDTQYF. The CDR3 DNA reads TGTGCCAGCAGCTTAAGGGCGAGCTCTAGCACAGATACGCAGTATTTT.

This chain uses TRBV28 with TRBJ2-1, with 14 bases matching TRBD2. CDR3 size: 15 residues. CDR1 and CDR2 (germline): MDHEN, SYDVKM. Losses at the gene ends were 7 bases for V and 9 bases for J; bases not matched to a gene: 8. The CDR3 loop is CASTLRLAGGGEQFF. CDR3 nucleotides: TGTGCCAGCACCTTAAGACTAGCGGGAGGGGGTGAGCAGTTCTTC.

The rearrangement joins TRBV2 to TRBJ2-2; the D is unclear. Trimming took off 5 bases at V and 2 bases at J, with 9 bases between the two ends. The germline CDR1 and CDR2 sequences are SNHLY and FYNNEI. The CDR3 loop spans 14 amino acids. CDR3 sequence: CASSSDPNTGELFF. The CDR3 coding sequence is TGTGCCAGCAGTTCGGATCCCAACACCGGGGAGCTGTTTTTT.

V is TRBV6-5 and J is TRBJ1-2; no firm D call. V was clipped by 0 bases and J by 11 bases, with 13 bases between them. Germline V CDR1 and CDR2: MNHEY, SVGAGI. The CDR3 runs to 13 residues. The CDR3 sequence: CASSYSMLGEYTF. In DNA, the CDR3 is TGTGCCAGCAGTTACTCGATGCTGGGAGAATACACCTTC.

The genes are TRBV25-1 and TRBJ2-5, with D perhaps TRBD1 or TRBD2 (6 bases each). Germline CDR1 and CDR2: MGHDK and SYGVNS. The CDR3 consists of 18 residues. V was trimmed by 2 bases and J by 4 bases, leaving 23 bases between them. The CDR3 region has the DNA TGTGCCAGCAGTGAAGAAACTACGACAGGAGGGGTTACAGAGACCCAGTACTTC. Residues: CASSEETTTGGVTETQYF.

This clone was seen only a few times. For the CDR3, the DNA is TGTGCCAGCAGTTTTGCTAGCGGGAGGTACGAGCAGTACTTC. It encodes CASSFASGRYEQYF. The V call is TRBV27, the J call TRBJ2-7, with 11 bases aligning to TRBD2. Unmatched junction bases numbered 2, after V lost 3 bases and J lost 4 bases. The CDR3 has 14 amino acids. In germline, CDR1 is MNHEY, CDR2 SMNVEV (reference sequence).

The CDR3 DNA is TGTGCCAGCAGTGACGAGAGGGTAACCTACAATGAGCAGTTCTTC. Protein product: CASSDERVTYNEQFF. V is TRBV2 and J is TRBJ2-1; D perhaps matches TRBD2 (5 bases). Germline V gives CDR1 SNHLY, CDR2 FYNNEI. Trimming cost V 3 bases and J 2 bases, with 11 bases left between them. CDR3 length: 15 residues.

This sequence joins TRBV29-1 and TRBJ2-6; D remains unclear. This CDR3 region has 18 residues. Germline V gene sequence: CDR1 SQVTM, CDR2 ANQGSEA. Trimming shortened V by 6 bases and J by 1 base, and 22 bases separated the two germline ends. The chain's CDR3 is CSVPKLAKSLSGANVLTF. CDR3 bases: TGCAGCGTCCCTAAGCTGGCCAAGAGCCTTTCTGGGGCCAACGTCCTGACTTTC. Filled out from reference TRBV29-1 and TRBJ2-6, the complete variable domain reads SAVISQKPSRDICQRGTSLTIQCQVDSQVTMMFWYRQQPGQSLTLIATANQGSEATYESGFVIDKFPISRPNLTFSTLTVSNMSPEDSSIYLCSVPKLAKSLSGANVLTFGAGSRLTVL.

This clone has just a few counts. The CDR3 DNA reads as TGTGCCAGTACCTTTGGGTCCTGGGGGACTGAAGCTTTCTTT. This sequence encodes CASTFGSWGTEAFF. The rearrangement uses TRBV19 and TRBJ1-1; a weak D match, TRBD1 (5 bases). Trimming removed 7 bases from V and 5 bases from J, with 17 bases in between. Germline loops: CDR1 LNHDA, CDR2 SQIVND (reference sequence). This CDR3 has 14 residues.

The chain joins TRBV5-6 to TRBJ2-1; D is tentatively TRBD1 or TRBD2 (6 bases each). The CDR3 consists of 13 residues. V lost 2 bases, J lost 8 bases, and 11 bases lay in between. The germline V gene encodes CDR1 SGHDT and CDR2 YYEEEE. The CDR3 sequence: CASSFGGRDEQFF. CDR3 nucleotides: TGTGCCAGCAGCTTTGGGGGGCGAGATGAGCAGTTCTTC.

V usage is TRBV6-5 and J usage is TRBJ2-7; 7 nucleotides match TRBD1. V shed 5 bases and J 1 base; nucleotides not matched to a gene: 5. This CDR3 contains 14 residues. CDR1 is MNHEY, CDR2 SVGAGI, per germline. In DNA, the CDR3 is TGTGCCAGCAGTCCCGGGACAGCTTCCTACGAGCAGTACTTC. Residues: CASSPGTASYEQYF.

The chain employs TRBV27 and TRBJ2-2; D gene ambiguous. CDR1 is MNHEY, CDR2 SMNVEV, per germline (reference sequence). This CDR3 has 12 amino acids. Deletions cut 3 bases from V and 5 bases from J, with 4 bases between. The CDR3 bases are TGTGCCAGCAGTTTGGGGACCGGGGAGCTGTTTTTT. It codes for CASSLGTGELFF.

Only a few counts were recorded for this clone. This chain joins TRBV6-5 and TRBJ2-7, with D perhaps matching TRBD1 (6 bases). Trimming stripped 0 bases from V and 1 base from J, with 10 bases between. Germline lookup yields CDR1 MNHEY and CDR2 SVGAGI. There are 15 residues in the CDR3. CDR3 sequence reads: CASSYSAGTSYEQYF. The CDR3 DNA is TGTGCCAGCAGTTACTCGGCCGGGACATCCTACGAGCAGTACTTC.

The chain combines TRBV28 with TRBJ2-7; 10 bases are a match to TRBD2. The trim removed 1 base at V and 0 bases at J, leaving 3 bases unmatched. The germline CDR1 and CDR2 sequences are MDHEN and SYDVKM. This CDR3 has 16 residues. CDR3 sequence reads: CASSLSPSGSSYEQYF. The CDR3 coding sequence is TGTGCCAGCAGTTTATCCCCTAGCGGGAGCTCCTACGAGCAGTACTTC.

The V call is TRBV19, the J call TRBJ1-4; D unresolved. This CDR3 is built from 12 residues. The V gene lost 6 bases and the J gene lost 4 bases, with 6 bases spanning the gap. CDR1 is LNHDA and CDR2 is SQIVND in the germline V gene (reference sequence). In DNA form, the CDR3 reads TGTGCCAGTAGGGCCTTTAATGAAAAACTGTTTTTT. Translating gives CASRAFNEKLFF.

The chain is built from TRBV5-5 and TRBJ1-5, with 8 bases that match TRBD1. The V gene end was trimmed by 4 bases and the J gene end by 2 bases; junction bases not matched to a gene: 11. The CDR3 length is 17 residues. Germline V gives CDR1 SGHKS, CDR2 YYEKEE (reference sequence). CDR3 protein: CASSPQPRGPRNQPQHF. In nucleotides, the CDR3 is TGTGCCAGCAGCCCCCAGCCCAGGGGGCCGCGCAATCAGCCCCAGCATTTT.

The chain is built from TRBV6-5 and TRBJ2-3, with 8 bases that match TRBD1. Germline assignment: CDR1 MNHEY and CDR2 SVGAGI. This CDR3 spans 14 amino acids. J was trimmed by 2 bases and V by 5 bases; bases with no gene match: 3. As DNA, the CDR3 is TGTGCCAGCAGTCCGGACAGGGTCACAGATACGCAGTATTTT. As protein: CASSPDRVTDTQYF.

The chain links TRBV10-3 to TRBJ2-3, with no clear D. CDR3 length: 12 residues. The ends were cut back, 2 bases at V and 7 bases at J, with 7 bases in the middle. CDR1 is ENHRY and CDR2 is SYGVKD in the germline V gene. This chain's CDR3 is CAISEVGNTQYF. CDR3 DNA: TGTGCCATCAGTGAGGTGGGGAATACGCAGTATTTT.

The chain uses TRBV18 and TRBJ2-2, with TRBD1 as a possible D gene (6 bases). This CDR3 is 15 amino acids long. V shed 8 bases and J shed 6 bases, with 19 bases lying between them. Germline V gene lookup returns CDR1 KGHSH and CDR2 LQKENI. The CDR3 nucleotides read TGTGCCAGCGCTCGACAGGAATGGGGTTCCGGGGAGCTGTTTTTT. It translates to CASARQEWGSGELFF.

The chain employs TRBV5-1 and TRBJ2-7; TRBD2 might be the D (6 bases). Trimming left V 4 bases short and J 2 bases short, with 13 bases between. The CDR3 loop spans 14 amino acids. The germline gives CDR1 SGHRS, CDR2 YFSETQ. CDR3 sequence reads: CASSLSGITYEQYF. The CDR3 coding sequence is TGCGCCAGCAGCCTTAGCGGAATTACCTACGAGCAGTACTTC.

This clone was seen a single time. The chain couples TRBV4-1 to TRBJ2-1; weak D call: TRBD2 (5 bases). The CDR3 covers 16 residues. Deletions cut 1 base from V and 4 bases from J, with 14 bases between. Germline V gene data show CDR1 as MGHRA and CDR2 as YSYEKL. The CDR3 loop reads CASSQGTSREYNEQFF. The DNA for the CDR3 is TGCGCCAGCAGCCAAGGAACTAGTAGGGAATACAATGAGCAGTTCTTC.

A few counts support this clone. The chain is built from TRBV6-4 and TRBJ2-7; D not certain. This CDR3 is 12 amino acids long. Trimming pared 0 bases from V and 7 bases from J, leaving 7 bases between. Germline V gene sequence: CDR1 MRHNA, CDR2 SNTAGT. The CDR3 loop is CASSDSMREQYF. The CDR3, as DNA: TGTGCCAGCAGTGACTCGATGAGGGAGCAGTACTTC.

V usage is TRBV28 and J usage is TRBJ2-7, with D perhaps TRBD1 (5 bases). Germline V gene lookup returns CDR1 MDHEN and CDR2 SYDVKM. The CDR3 runs to 13 residues. V lost 6 bases to trimming and J lost 7 bases, with 16 bases between them. CDR3 amino acids: CASRFVGAWEQYF. In nucleotides, the CDR3 is TGTGCCAGCAGGTTCGTAGGGGCTTGGGAGCAGTACTTC.

The V gene is TRBV2, the J gene TRBJ1-2; D is uncertain. The CDR3 spans 14 residues. V was cut by 1 base and J by 3 bases, with 9 bases left in between. The germline CDR1 and CDR2 sequences are SNHLY and FYNNEI. The CDR3 reads CASSEEGYDYGYTF. CDR3 DNA sequence: TGTGCCAGCAGTGAAGAGGGTTACGACTATGGCTACACCTTC.

The chain links TRBV7-2 to TRBJ2-2; 14 positions agree with TRBD2. The V gene end was trimmed by 4 bases and the J gene end by 5 bases; junction bases not matched to a gene: 12. This CDR3 contains 19 residues. CDR1 is SGHTA, CDR2 FQGNSA, per germline. CDR3 coding DNA: TGTGCCAGCAGCTCCCCGGGACTAGCGGGAGCAGGGGGAACCGGGGAGCTGTTTTTT. This sequence encodes CASSSPGLAGAGGTGELFF.